This TCR beta chain was recovered during a study of blood T cells in healthy people across ages. As for the study in general: With template switching, about one barcoded beta molecule was captured per two T cells. Findings and limits, study-wide: Comparison with aged donors showed that long-lived donors had more naive CD4+ cells and higher diversity.

Germline V gene lookup returns CDR1 MNHNS and CDR2 SASEGT. Trimming took 5 bases from V and 2 from J, leaving 19 bases between them. This CDR3 spans 16 amino acids. The use of a sample-barcoded 5' primer and a J-beta primer mix characterized a second PCR of roughly 6 to 11 cycles. MiXCR, applied by TCRdb to the 5' RACE reads, yields one record per CDR3 protein. The sample carries around 800,000 distinct CDR3 sequences, around 43% recorded once. With respect to this clonotype: Its cognate antigen is unknown.

The clonotype originates from a man aged 55 to 70 in good health. The chain has TRBV6-1 and TRBJ2-7; perhaps TRBD1 as D (7 bases). The sample comprised blood. The CDR3 nucleotides are TGTGCCAGCAGTCGACACTCACAGGGGACTCCCTACGAGCAGTACTTC. Residues: CASSRHSQGTPYEQYF.